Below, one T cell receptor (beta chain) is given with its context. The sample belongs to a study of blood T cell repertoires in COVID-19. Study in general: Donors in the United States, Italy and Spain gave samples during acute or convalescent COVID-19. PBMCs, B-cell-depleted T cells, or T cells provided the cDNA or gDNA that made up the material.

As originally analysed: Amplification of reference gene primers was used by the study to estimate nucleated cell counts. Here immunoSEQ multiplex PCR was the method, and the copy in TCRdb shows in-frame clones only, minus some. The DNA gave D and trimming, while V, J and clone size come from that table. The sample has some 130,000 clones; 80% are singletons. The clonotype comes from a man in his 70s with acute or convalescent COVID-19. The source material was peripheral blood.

CDR3 nucleotides: TGTGCCAGCTCACGGGCAGGCGGGGGGAACACTGAAGCTTTCTTT. Protein product: CASSRAGGGNTEAFF. V and J are TRBV18 and TRBJ1-1; D possibly corresponds to TRBD1 (5 bases). Looked up from germline, CDR1 is KGHSH and CDR2 is LQKENI. The CDR3 consists of 15 residues. Trimming left V 4 bases short and J 1 base short, with 13 bases between.